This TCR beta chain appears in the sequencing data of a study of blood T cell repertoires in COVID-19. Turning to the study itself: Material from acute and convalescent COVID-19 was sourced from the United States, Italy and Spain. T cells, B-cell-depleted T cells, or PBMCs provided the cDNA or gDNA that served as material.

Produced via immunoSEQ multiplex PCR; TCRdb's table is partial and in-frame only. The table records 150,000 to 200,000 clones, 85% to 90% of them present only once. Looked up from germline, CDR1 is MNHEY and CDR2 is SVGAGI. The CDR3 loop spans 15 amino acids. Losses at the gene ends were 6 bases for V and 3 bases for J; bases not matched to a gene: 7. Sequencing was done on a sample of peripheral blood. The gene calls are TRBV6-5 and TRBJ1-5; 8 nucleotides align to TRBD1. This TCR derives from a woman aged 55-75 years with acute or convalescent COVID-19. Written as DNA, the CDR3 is TGTGCCAGCAGAGCGGACAGGGAAGTCAATCAGCCCCAGCATTTT. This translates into CASRADREVNQPQHF.